A selection of T cell receptor beta chains follows, all from one sample in a study of blood T cell repertoires in COVID-19. Method: immunoSEQ multiplex PCR; TCRdb's copy keeps in-frame clones and lacks some. This sample carries 220,000 or so clones, over 75% of them seen once, and the ten largest clones take about 3%. Sequences were obtained from PBMCs or T cells enriched from blood (not recorded which). These receptors originate from a woman aged 18 to 35 in a cohort exposed to, infected with or recovered from COVID-19 (not recorded which). The CDR3 runs from the conserved cysteine through the conserved F or W. Each record gives: J gene, D gene, V gene, clone size, CDR3 protein, CDR3 DNA. The D gene is left open where the match is weak. The size of a clone is reported for some rows only, either as once, few or many, or as a class for expanded clones.

TRBJ1-2	TRBD1	TRBV28	few	CASSEGRDRGGYTF	TGTGCCAGCAGCGAGGGGCGGGACAGGGGTGGCTACACCTTC
TRBJ2-5	TRBD2	TRBV4-1	NA	CASSQDPMGSGRGGTQYF	TGCGCCAGCAGCCAAGATCCAATGGGTAGCGGGCGTGGGGGGACCCAGTACTTC
TRBJ2-3	NA	TRBV2	NA	CASSEGDRRTDTQYF	TGTGCCAGCAGTGAAGGAGACAGACGCACAGATACGCAGTATTTT
TRBJ2-6	NA	TRBV6-4	NA	CASSDSGSSGANVLTF	TGTGCCAGCAGTGACAGTGGGAGCTCTGGGGCCAACGTCCTGACTTTC
TRBJ2-4	TRBD2	TRBV28	NA	CASSPGGVAKNIQYF	TGTGCCAGCAGTCCGGGGGGGGTAGCCAAAAACATTCAGTACTTC
TRBJ1-3	NA	TRBV3-1/TRBV3-2	NA	CASSQVTVGNTIYF	TGTGCCAGCAGCCAAGTTACAGTTGGAAACACCATATATTTT
TRBJ1-3	TRBD1	TRBV6-5	once	CASSYSWQGESNTIYF	TGTGCCAGCAGTTACTCGTGGCAGGGGGAATCGAACACCATATATTTT
TRBJ1-1	NA	TRBV19	NA	CASSIDPAKQRVNTEAFF	TGTGCCAGTAGTATAGACCCGGCCAAACAGAGGGTGAACACTGAAGCTTTCTTT
TRBJ1-2	TRBD1	TRBV30	few	CAWTGQGGYGYTF	TGTGCCTGGACCGGACAGGGAGGGTATGGCTACACCTTC
TRBJ2-5	NA	TRBV11-3	NA	CASSPGDGEWETQYF	TGTGCCAGCAGCCCCGGAGATGGGGAGTGGGAGACCCAGTACTTC
TRBJ1-2	NA	TRBV12-3/TRBV12-4	NA	CASQSQGHGYTF	TGTGCCAGCCAGTCCCAGGGGCATGGCTACACCTTC
TRBJ1-1	TRBD1	TRBV18	NA	CASLGQGNTEAFF	TGTGCCAGCCTAGGACAGGGGAACACTGAAGCTTTCTTT
TRBJ2-1	TRBD1	TRBV7-9	few	CASSPQGVNEQFF	TGTGCCAGCAGCCCCCAGGGGGTCAATGAGCAGTTCTTC
TRBJ2-1	TRBD2	TRBV9	NA	CASSVLAGRGNEQFF	TGTGCCAGCAGCGTCTTAGCGGGGCGGGGAAATGAGCAGTTCTTC
TRBJ2-7	TRBD1	TRBV10-1	NA	CASSEGQEAYEQYF	TGCGCCAGCAGTGAGGGACAGGAAGCCTACGAGCAGTACTTC
TRBJ1-5	TRBD1	TRBV15	NA	CATSRSLDRGYNQPQHF	TGTGCCACCAGCAGATCCTTGGACAGGGGGTACAATCAGCCCCAGCATTTT
TRBJ1-2	NA	TRBV25-1	once	CASSEYTNYGYTF	TGTGCCAGCAGTGAATACACTAACTATGGCTACACCTTC
TRBJ2-1	NA	TRBV7-3	NA	CASSLPPAGEQFF	TGTGCCAGCAGCTTACCCCCTGCGGGTGAGCAGTTCTTC
TRBJ2-5	NA	TRBV24-1	once	CATSGGARETQYF	TGTGCCACCAGTGGCGGGGCGAGGGAGACCCAGTACTTC
TRBJ2-1	NA	TRBV19	NA	CASSIAGLYNEQFF	TGTGCCAGTAGTATCGCGGGCCTATACAATGAGCAGTTCTTC
TRBJ2-2	TRBD1	TRBV6-5	NA	CASSYDRVLPGELFF	TGTGCCAGCAGTTATGACAGGGTCTTACCCGGGGAGCTGTTTTTT
TRBJ2-1	NA	TRBV4-1	NA	CASSLNSQENEQFF	TGCGCCAGCAGCCTCAACTCACAGGAAAATGAGCAGTTCTTC
TRBJ1-1	TRBD1	TRBV5-1	NA	CASRDRQGQRNTEAFF	TGCGCCAGCAGGGACCGACAGGGGCAGAGGAACACTGAAGCTTTCTTT
TRBJ2-7	TRBD1	TRBV27	NA	CASSYQGDYEQYF	TGTGCCAGCAGTTACCAGGGGGACTACGAGCAGTACTTC
TRBJ1-5	NA	TRBV16	NA	CASSQSGAQNQPQHF	TGTGCCAGCAGCCAATCGGGGGCCCAAAATCAGCCCCAGCATTTT
TRBJ2-5	NA	TRBV9	once	CASSVGAYQETQYF	TGTGCCAGCAGCGTAGGAGCGTACCAAGAGACCCAGTACTTC
TRBJ1-2	NA	TRBV5-6	NA	CASSWGASPYYGYTF	TGTGCCAGCAGCTGGGGAGCGTCCCCTTACTATGGCTACACCTTC
TRBJ2-5	NA	TRBV28	NA	CASSSPDSQETQYF	TGTGCCAGCAGTTCTCCCGACAGCCAAGAGACCCAGTACTTC
TRBJ1-6	NA	TRBV5-8	NA	CASSLLINSSPLHF	TGTGCCAGCAGCTTGCTTATTAATAGCTCACCCCTCCACTTT
TRBJ2-2	TRBD2	TRBV24-1	NA	CATSDPLAGEGAGELFF	TGTGCCACCAGTGATCCCCTAGCGGGAGAGGGGGCCGGGGAGCTGTTTTTT
TRBJ1-6	TRBD1	TRBV27	NA	CASSFRQGRSSPLHF	TGTGCCAGCAGTTTCCGACAGGGTAGAAGTTCACCCCTCCACTTT
TRBJ1-5	NA	TRBV3-1/TRBV3-2	once	CASSLSPLSNQPQHF	TGTGCCAGCAGCCTATCCCCACTAAGCAATCAGCCCCAGCATTTT
TRBJ2-1	TRBD2	TRBV5-1	NA	CASRTSGGISDEQFF	TGCGCCAGCCGGACTAGCGGGGGTATTAGTGATGAGCAGTTCTTC
TRBJ1-1	NA	TRBV18	NA	CASSRDTLPEAFF	TGTGCCAGCTCACGGGACACCTTGCCTGAAGCTTTCTTT
TRBJ1-5	NA	TRBV27	many	CASSFGADNQPQHF	TGTGCCAGCAGTTTTGGGGCAGATAATCAGCCCCAGCATTTT
TRBJ2-5	NA	TRBV14	once	CASSLLYGRETQYF	TGTGCCAGCAGCCTCTTGTACGGGAGAGAGACCCAGTACTTC
TRBJ1-4	NA	TRBV11-2	NA	CASSPPGGNEKLFF	TGTGCCAGCAGCCCTCCGGGGGGGAATGAAAAACTGTTTTTT
TRBJ1-1	NA	TRBV6-5	NA	CASSYGEVNTEAFF	TGTGCCAGCAGTTACGGGGAGGTGAACACTGAAGCTTTCTTT
TRBJ2-5	TRBD2	TRBV9	NA	CASSTPTSGMGETQYF	TGTGCCAGCAGCACTCCGACTAGCGGGATGGGGGAGACCCAGTACTTC
TRBJ2-5	NA	TRBV2	NA	CASAPGVTQETQYF	TGTGCCAGCGCTCCAGGGGTCACCCAAGAGACCCAGTACTTC
TRBJ2-5	TRBD1	TRBV29-1	NA	CSVEDGRGSSGTQYF	TGCAGCGTTGAAGATGGCAGGGGGAGTTCGGGGACCCAGTACTTC
TRBJ2-3	NA	TRBV7-9	NA	CASSLFSGGTDTQYF	TGTGCCAGCAGCTTATTTTCAGGGGGCACAGATACGCAGTATTTT
TRBJ1-1	NA	TRBV10-3	NA	CAITWEERTEAFF	TGTGCCATAACCTGGGAGGAGCGCACTGAAGCTTTCTTT
TRBJ2-1	TRBD1	TRBV28	NA	CASSYSGTGDNEQFF	TGTGCCAGCAGTTACTCCGGGACAGGGGACAATGAGCAGTTCTTC
TRBJ1-2	NA	TRBV2	NA	CASSEDGADPYGYTF	TGTGCCAGCAGTGAAGATGGAGCGGATCCCTATGGCTACACCTTC
TRBJ2-1	TRBD1	TRBV7-3	NA	CASSPRGYNEQFF	TGTGCCAGCAGCCCCAGGGGGTACAATGAGCAGTTCTTC
TRBJ2-5	NA	TRBV3-1/TRBV3-2	NA	CASSQNRGETQYF	TGTGCCAGCAGCCAAAACCGAGGGGAGACCCAGTACTTC
TRBJ1-3	TRBD1	TRBV7-2	NA	CASSAQGAGNTIYF	TGTGCCAGCAGCGCACAGGGGGCTGGAAACACCATATATTTT
TRBJ2-7	NA	TRBV5-4	NA	CASSLELAYEQYF	TGTGCCAGCAGCTTGGAACTAGCCTACGAGCAGTACTTC
TRBJ2-7	NA	TRBV9	NA	CASSSSPGSSYEQYF	TGTGCCAGCAGCTCGAGTCCGGGGAGCTCCTACGAGCAGTACTTC
TRBJ1-4	TRBD1	TRBV28	NA	CASSSGTGEEKLFF	TGTGCCAGCAGTTCCGGGACAGGGGAAGAAAAACTGTTTTTT
TRBJ2-3	NA	TRBV5-1	NA	CASSSRQGYTDTQYF	TGCGCCAGCAGCTCGCGGCAGGGCTACACAGATACGCAGTATTTT
TRBJ2-3	TRBD2	TRBV5-1	NA	CASSPIAGDTDTQYF	TGCGCCAGCAGCCCCATAGCGGGGGACACAGATACGCAGTATTTT
TRBJ1-3	TRBD1	TRBV6-5	NA	CASRPRTGSGNTIYF	TGTGCCAGCAGGCCTCGGACAGGGAGCGGAAACACCATATATTTT
TRBJ1-5	NA	TRBV30	NA	CAWSAMAGQPQHF	TGTGCCTGGAGTGCCATGGCCGGGCAGCCCCAGCATTTT
TRBJ1-2	NA	TRBV5-8	NA	CASSLGQRRDYGYTF	TGTGCCAGCAGCTTGGGGCAGCGACGGGACTATGGCTACACCTTC
TRBJ2-4	NA	TRBV18	NA	CASSPSGDIQYF	TGTGCCAGCTCACCCTCGGGGGACATTCAGTACTTC
TRBJ2-2	TRBD1	TRBV4-1	NA	CASSRDREITGELFF	TGCGCCAGCAGCCGTGACAGGGAGATTACCGGGGAGCTGTTTTTT
TRBJ1-5	TRBD1	TRBV28	NA	CASSTIWDRGEGSNQPQHF	TGTGCCAGCAGTACCATCTGGGACAGGGGGGAGGGCAGCAATCAGCCCCAGCATTTT